The 9 T cell receptor beta chains listed next were all sequenced from one sample in a study of blood T cell repertoires in COVID-19. The assay was immunoSEQ multiplex PCR, and TCRdb's table has in-frame clones only and misses some. The table shows about 300,000 clones, with around four fifths occurring only once. Material for sequencing was peripheral blood. All receptors come from a woman aged 45-65 years with acute or convalescent COVID-19.

V usage is TRBV4-1 and J usage is TRBJ1-6, with no clear D. V shed 2 bases and J shed 0 bases, with 17 bases lying between them. There are 19 residues in the CDR3. CDR1 and CDR2 from the germline V gene are MGHRA and YSYEKL. CDR3 nucleotide sequence: TGCGCCAGCAGCCAATTGGCCCTCGGGATCAGCTCCTATAATTCACCCCTCCACTTT. Residues: CASSQLALGISSYNSPLHF.

This rearrangement joins TRBV10-3 to TRBJ1-1, with TRBD1 as a possible D gene (5 bases). Trimming pared 6 bases from V and 8 bases from J, leaving 19 bases between. This CDR3 has 14 amino acids. Germline loops: CDR1 ENHRY, CDR2 SYGVKD. The CDR3: CAIRGGGLPLEAFF. The CDR3 DNA follows: TGTGCCATCAGGGGGGGAGGACTCCCCCTCGAAGCTTTCTTT.

This clone was recorded a few times. J is TRBJ2-3 and V is TRBV7-2; the D gene is possibly TRBD1 (6 bases). V was shortened by 1 base and J by 4 bases, with 9 bases between the two germline ends. The CDR3 extends over 14 amino acids. Germline CDR1 SGHTA, CDR2 FQGNSA. CDR3 sequence reads: CASSLDGTSDTQYF. CDR3 in DNA: TGTGCCAGCAGCTTAGACGGGACATCAGATACGCAGTATTTT.

This sequence joins TRBV9 and TRBJ2-1; D is possibly TRBD2 (5 bases). Deletions cut 3 bases from V and 0 bases from J, with 10 bases between. This CDR3 is 15 amino acids long. CDR1 is SGDLS and CDR2 is YYNGEE in the germline V gene. CDR3 sequence reads: CASSDGTSSYNEQFF. In DNA, the CDR3 is TGTGCCAGCAGCGACGGTACTAGCTCCTACAATGAGCAGTTCTTC.

J is TRBJ2-4 and V is TRBV5-5; 9 bases line up with TRBD1. Germline assignment: CDR1 SGHKS and CDR2 YYEKEE (reference sequence). The CDR3 is 14 residues long. The ends lost 4 bases at V and 7 bases at J; junction bases unmatched: 6. The CDR3 DNA reads as TGTGCCAGCAGCCAAGGGACAGGGTTGAACATTCAGTACTTC. Translated: CASSQGTGLNIQYF. The whole variable domain, filled in from reference TRBV5-5 and TRBJ2-4, reads DAGVTQSPTHLIKTRGQQVTLRCSPISGHKSVSWYQQVLGQGPQFIFQYYEKEERGRGNFPDRFSARQFPNYSSELNVNALLLGDSALYLCASSQGTGLNIQYFGAGTRLSVL.

The J gene is TRBJ1-2, the V gene TRBV7-8; D might be TRBD1 (5 bases). There are 15 residues in the CDR3. Deletions cut 10 bases from V and 1 base from J, with 19 bases between. Germline V gene sequence: CDR1 SGHVS, CDR2 FQNEAQ. The CDR3 region has the DNA TGTGCCACCCGCGGGGAACAGGCCAATAACTATGGCTACACCTTC. Protein sequence: CATRGEQANNYGYTF. The complete variable domain, with remaining parts taken from reference TRBV7-8 and TRBJ1-2, reads GAGVSQSPRYKVAKRGQDVALRCDPISGHVSLFWYQQALGQGPEFLTYFQNEAQLDKSGLPSDRFFAERPEGSVSTLKIQRTQQEDSAVYLCATRGEQANNYGYTFGSGTRLTVV.

V usage is TRBV5-1 and J usage is TRBJ1-5, with 7 bases lining up with TRBD1. Germline values: CDR1 SGHRS, CDR2 YFSETQ. The trim removed 0 bases at V and 11 bases at J, leaving 8 bases unmatched. The CDR3 totals 14 residues. In nucleotides, the CDR3 is TGCGCCAGCAGCTTGGGAGGGACAGTGGAGGCCCAGCATTTT. Translation: CASSLGGTVEAQHF.

This chain links TRBV27 with TRBJ2-7, with TRBD2 matching 12 bases. V dropped 5 bases and J dropped 1; count of bases not matched to a gene: 3. CDR1 is MNHEY, CDR2 SMNVEV, per germline (reference sequence). This CDR3 contains 15 residues. For the CDR3, the DNA is TGTGCCAGCAGTATTACTAGCGGGAGGTCCTACGAGCAGTACTTC. It encodes CASSITSGRSYEQYF.

This chain connects TRBV12-3 or TRBV12-4 to TRBJ2-5, with 7 bases aligning to TRBD1. V shed 5 bases, J shed 4 bases, and the junction held 4 bases outside the gene matches. CDR3 length: 13 amino acids. As DNA, the CDR3 is TGTGCCAGCAGTAGGGACAGAACAGAGACCCAGTACTTC. Translating it yields CASSRDRTETQYF.